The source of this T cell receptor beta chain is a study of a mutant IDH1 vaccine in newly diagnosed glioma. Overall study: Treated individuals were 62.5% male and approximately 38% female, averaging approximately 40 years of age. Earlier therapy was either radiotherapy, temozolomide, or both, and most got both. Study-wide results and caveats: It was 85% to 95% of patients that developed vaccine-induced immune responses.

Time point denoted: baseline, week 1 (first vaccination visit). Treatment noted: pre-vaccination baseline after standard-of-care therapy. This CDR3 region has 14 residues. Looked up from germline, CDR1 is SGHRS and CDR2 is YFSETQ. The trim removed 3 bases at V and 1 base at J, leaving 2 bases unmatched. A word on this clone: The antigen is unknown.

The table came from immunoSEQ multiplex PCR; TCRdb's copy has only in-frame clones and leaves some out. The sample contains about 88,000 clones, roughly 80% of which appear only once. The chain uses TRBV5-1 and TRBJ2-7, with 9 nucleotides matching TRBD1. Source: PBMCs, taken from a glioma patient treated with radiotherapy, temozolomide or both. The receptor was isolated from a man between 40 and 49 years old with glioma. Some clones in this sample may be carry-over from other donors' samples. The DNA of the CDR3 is TGCGCCAGCAGCTCGGGGACAGGGTCCTACGAGCAGTACTTC. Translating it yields CASSSGTGSYEQYF.